The T cell receptor beta chain described here comes from a study of blood T cell repertoires in COVID-19. About the study: The samples span acute and convalescent COVID-19 from the United States, Italy and Spain. The analysed material was cDNA or gDNA that came from T cells, B-cell-depleted T cells, or PBMCs.

In the study's own analysis: Estimation of nucleated cell counts was performed using reference gene primer amplification. The assay was immunoSEQ multiplex PCR, and TCRdb's table has in-frame clones only and misses some. That table furnishes V, J and clone size, whereas the DNA furnished D and trimming. The repertoire holds 200,000 to 300,000 clones, about 86% seen once, with almost 2% in the top ten. Sequenced input: peripheral blood. The source of this sequence is a man in his thirties or forties with active or convalescent COVID-19.

The DNA of the CDR3 is TGTGCCAGCAGCTTAATACAGGGGGCCCCGGATACGCAGTATTTT. Amino acids: CASSLIQGAPDTQYF. This chain joins TRBV7-3 and TRBJ2-3; 9 bases match TRBD1. The CDR3 runs 15 residues. The V segment lost 1 base and the J segment 6 bases; nucleotides outside the gene matches: 5. CDR1 SGHTA and CDR2 FQGTGA come from the germline V gene.